This entry lists 7 T cell receptor beta chains sequenced from one sample in a study of shared clonotypes between healthy human individuals. Produced via immunoSEQ multiplex PCR; TCRdb's table is partial and in-frame only. Of fewer than 850,000 clones in the sample, about 96% were seen once. Only CD45RO-negative cells positively selected for CCR7 counted as naive CD8 cells, so terminally differentiated effector memory CD45RA+ cells were excluded. Sequenced: naive CD8+ T cells sorted from blood. The receptors originated from a man aged 25-45 years in good health.

The chain employs TRBV11-2 and TRBJ2-7, with D possibly TRBD2 on 5 matching bases. CDR1 is SGHAT, CDR2 FQNNGV, per germline. This CDR3 has 15 amino acids. Deletions cut 0 bases from V and 2 bases from J, with 11 bases between. The CDR3 protein is CASSLDPSRTYEQYF. The CDR3 DNA reads as TGTGCCAGCAGCTTAGATCCTAGCAGAACCTACGAGCAGTACTTC. The full variable domain, in which reference TRBV11-2 and TRBJ2-7 provide the parts outside the CDR3, is EAGVAQSPRYKIIEKRQSVAFWCNPISGHATLYWYQQILGQGPKLLIQFQNNGVVDDSQLPKDRFSAERLKGVDSTLKIQPAKLEDSAVYLCASSLDPSRTYEQYFGPGTRLTVT.

This rearrangement joins TRBV2 to TRBJ2-1, with D tentatively TRBD1 (6 bases). Germline V gene data show CDR1 as SNHLY and CDR2 as FYNNEI. The CDR3 is 18 amino acids. Trimming shortened V by 6 bases and J by 2 bases, and 23 bases separated the two germline ends. In DNA form, the CDR3 reads TGTGCCAGCAGAGGCCCTACGACAACAGGGTTCACCTACAATGAGCAGTTCTTC. Translated, it gives CASRGPTTTGFTYNEQFF.

This chain joins TRBV5-4 and TRBJ2-7, with 11 positions matching TRBD2. Germline CDR1 reads SGHNT; CDR2 reads YYREEE (reference sequence). This CDR3 region has 15 residues. V dropped 4 bases and J dropped 4; count of bases not matched to a gene: 7. In nucleotides, the CDR3 is TGTGCCAGCAGCCCACAACTAGCGGGGGAATACGAGCAGTACTTC. It translates to CASSPQLAGEYEQYF.

This clone was found a few times. The chain has TRBV5-5 and TRBJ1-5; TRBD1 is a possible D gene (6 bases). V lost 3 bases to trimming and J lost 5 bases, with 15 bases between them. Germline V CDR1 and CDR2: SGHKS, YYEKEE (reference sequence). CDR3 length: 15 residues. DNA for the CDR3: TGTGCCAGCAGCTGGGGCAGGGGTAGGGATCAGCCCCAGCATTTT. Translating it yields CASSWGRGRDQPQHF.

The rearrangement joins TRBV29-1 to TRBJ2-2, with D unclear. Germline V gene lookup returns CDR1 SQVTM and CDR2 ANQGSEA. Trimming cost V 7 bases and J 5 bases, with 8 bases left between them. This CDR3 is built from 11 residues. The CDR3 DNA follows: TGCAGCGGAGGTTGGACCGGGGAGCTGTTTTTT. As protein: CSGGWTGELFF.

The V call is TRBV28, the J call TRBJ1-1; no clear D gene. Germline V gene sequence: CDR1 MDHEN, CDR2 SYDVKM. V shed 5 bases and J shed 0 bases, with 7 bases lying between them. This CDR3 is 13 amino acids long. CDR3 sequence (DNA): TGTGCCAGCAGTGGATACATGAACACTGAAGCTTTCTTT. Translating it yields CASSGYMNTEAFF.

The chain carries TRBV19 and TRBJ1-5; no clear D. V lost 3 bases to trimming and J lost 6 bases, with 9 bases between them. The CDR3 has 13 residues. Germline values: CDR1 LNHDA, CDR2 SQIVND (reference sequence). DNA for the CDR3: TGTGCCAGTAGTATTCCCCCAAGTCAGCCCCAGCATTTT. Encoded protein: CASSIPPSQPQHF. The full variable domain, completed using reference TRBV19 and TRBJ1-5, is DGGITQSPKYLFRKEGQNVTLSCEQNLNHDAMYWYRQDPGQGLRLIYYSQIVNDFQKGDIAEGYSVSREKKESFPLTVTSAQKNPTAFYLCASSIPPSQPQHFGDGTRLSIL.